This T cell receptor (beta chain) originates from a study of cytomegalovirus exposure and HLA in healthy donors. Background on the study: Findings of an earlier analysis included some 120 million unique TCR beta sequences from 180 million or so T cells.

In the PCR, 60 Vbeta and 13 Jbeta primers were used. Sequencing was performed with immunoSEQ multiplex PCR; in TCRdb, only in-frame clones are kept and a portion is missing. In the table there are 75,000 to 100,000 clones, around 75% of which are singletons. Study-wide findings and caveats: The study flagged some 170 TCR beta chains as cytomegalovirus-associated.

Concerning this clone itself: What it recognizes is unknown.

The CDR3 sequence is 13 residues long. Germline V gives CDR1 ENHRY, CDR2 SYGVKD. V gave up 0 bases and J gave up 5 bases, with 7 bases separating them. The sample was PBMCs. The J gene is TRBJ2-5, the V gene TRBV10-3; perhaps TRBD2 as D (5 bases). The receptor's source is a man younger than 35 in good health and CMV-seropositive. DNA of the CDR3: TGTGCCATCAGTGAGTCCGGGGTGGAGACCCAGTACTTC. This gives the protein CAISESGVETQYF.